The clone carrying this TCR beta chain was seen just once. The trim removed 6 bases at V and 2 bases at J, leaving 2 bases unmatched. The CDR3 extends over 14 amino acids. Germline CDR1 and CDR2: SGHTA and FQGNSA. Per the original data handling: Amplification from reference gene primers served as the basis for estimated nucleated cell counts. The protocol was immunoSEQ multiplex PCR, while the TCRdb copy is restricted to in-frame clones and leaves out a portion. That table gives V, J and clone size, and the DNA gave D and trimming. The sample holds some 130,000 clones; around 90% are singletons and the top ten take about 3.5%. These data come from a study of blood T cell repertoires in COVID-19. Overall study context: PBMCs, B-cell-depleted T cells, or T cells provided the cDNA or gDNA that made up the material.

The genes are TRBV7-2 and TRBJ2-2; 8 nucleotides agree with TRBD1. The receptor was isolated from a man aged 50-60 years with active COVID-19. Sequenced: peripheral blood. This CDR3 reads CASRPGGNTGELFF. In nucleotides, the CDR3 is TGTGCCAGCAGACCAGGGGGCAACACCGGGGAGCTGTTTTTT. Combining the CDR3 with reference TRBV7-2 and TRBJ2-2 gives the whole variable domain GAGVSQSPSNKVTEKGKDVELRCDPISGHTALYWYRQSLGQGLEFLIYFQGNSAPDKSGLPSDRFSAERTGGSVSTLTIQRTQQEDSAVYLCASRPGGNTGELFFGEGSRLTVL.